Presented here are 13 T cell receptor beta chains from one specimen sequenced in a study of CD8 T cells in Susac syndrome. With random hexamers, reverse transcription was performed on about 0.5 to 1 ug of RNA. TCRdb passed the immunoSEQ multiplex PCR reads through MiXCR, listing each CDR3 protein once. Found here are around 190,000 distinct CDR3 sequences, 94% of them singletons; the top ten hold roughly 0.11%. Sample: CD4+ T cells from PBMCs. Receptor source: a human donor with Susac syndrome.

V and J are TRBV3-1 and TRBJ1-2; D not certain. The CDR3 extends over 15 amino acids. Germline lookup yields CDR1 LGHDT and CDR2 YNNKEL (reference sequence). Trimming took off 1 base at V and 7 bases at J, with 16 bases between the two ends. Here the CDR3 reads CASSQAEAARSGYTF. The CDR3, as DNA: TGTGCCAGCAGCCAAGCTGAGGCAGCGCGCTCTGGCTACACCTTC.

The chain is built from TRBV3-1 and TRBJ2-2, with 7 bases fitting TRBD1. Germline lookup yields CDR1 LGHDT and CDR2 YNNKEL (reference sequence). V was clipped by 1 base and J by 5 bases; unmatched bases: 4. The CDR3 loop spans 15 amino acids. The CDR3 nucleotides read TGTGCCAGCAGCCAAGGGGACAGCCGGACCGGGGAGCTGTTTTTT. Its protein is CASSQGDSRTGELFF.

This sequence joins TRBV18 and TRBJ2-1; weak D call: TRBD2 (5 bases). This CDR3 contains 10 residues. V was shortened by 5 bases and J by 9 bases, with 5 bases between the two germline ends. Germline V gene sequence: CDR1 KGHSH, CDR2 LQKENI. The CDR3 coding sequence is TGTGCCAGCTCAGGGAGTGAGCAGTTCTTC. Translation gives CASSGSEQFF.

The rearrangement links TRBV11-2 to TRBJ1-5; D possibly corresponds to TRBD1 (6 bases). The V gene lost 6 bases and the J gene lost 4 bases, with 10 bases spanning the gap. This CDR3 is 13 amino acids long. Germline CDR1 reads SGHAT; CDR2 reads FQNNGV. The DNA of the CDR3 is TGTGCCAGCAGTCGGACAGTAAATCAGCCCCAGCATTTT. Protein sequence: CASSRTVNQPQHF.

The chain has TRBV29-1 and TRBJ1-4; 7 nucleotides agree with TRBD1. Germline trimming cut 6 bases from V and 0 bases from J; bases unmatched to any gene: 4. The CDR3 has 14 amino acids. Germline V gene data show CDR1 as SQVTM and CDR2 as ANQGSEA. CDR3 DNA sequence: TGCAGCGTGGGGACAGTTGCAACTAATGAAAAACTGTTTTTT. Its translation: CSVGTVATNEKLFF.

This chain uses TRBV15 with TRBJ2-3; 7 bases match TRBD1. Germline lookup yields CDR1 LNHNV and CDR2 YYDKDF (reference sequence). The CDR3 has 16 amino acids. Unmatched junction bases numbered 5, after V lost 0 bases and J lost 2 bases. The CDR3, as DNA: TGTGCCACCAGCAGAGAAGGGGGCGGGTTCACAGATACGCAGTATTTT. Its protein is CATSREGGGFTDTQYF.

The chain joins TRBV12-3 or TRBV12-4 to TRBJ1-5, with a possible D match to TRBD1 (6 bases). The CDR3 has 13 residues. Trimming stripped 8 bases from V and 9 bases from J, with 17 bases between. The CDR3 nucleotides are TGTGCCAGCTCCCTCGGGGGGCATCGGCCCCAGCATTTT. Translating gives CASSLGGHRPQHF.

The V gene is TRBV3-1, the J gene TRBJ2-3; 7 bases agree with TRBD2. Germline lookup yields CDR1 LGHDT and CDR2 YNNKEL (reference sequence). The CDR3 length is 16 residues. Germline trimming cut 4 bases from V and 1 base from J; bases unmatched to any gene: 8. As DNA, the CDR3 is TGTGCCAGCAGCCTTCTCCTGGCGGGGGGCACAGATACGCAGTATTTT. This translates into CASSLLLAGGTDTQYF.

This chain uses TRBV4-3 with TRBJ1-1; D is possibly TRBD1 (5 bases). The CDR3 is 14 amino acids. V was cut by 0 bases and J by 5 bases, with 10 bases left in between. The germline CDR1 and CDR2 sequences are LGHNA and YSLEER. The CDR3 nucleotides read TGCGCCAGCAGCCAAGAATGGGACGGGACTGAAGCTTTCTTT. Protein: CASSQEWDGTEAFF.

The chain combines TRBV3-1 with TRBJ2-3, with 8 bases aligning to TRBD2. CDR3 length equals 16 residues. Germline V gene lookup returns CDR1 LGHDT and CDR2 YNNKEL (reference sequence). Unmatched junction bases numbered 10, after V lost 4 bases and J lost 4 bases. The CDR3 DNA is TGTGCCAGCAGCCCCACCGCGAGCGGGGGTTCAGATACGCAGTATTTT. It yields the protein CASSPTASGGSDTQYF.

V gene TRBV12-3 or TRBV12-4 combines with J gene TRBJ1-6, with D tentatively TRBD1 (5 bases). The CDR3 extends over 15 amino acids. The V end was cut by 5 bases, the J end by 4 bases, with 12 bases between. CDR3 DNA: TGTGCCAGCAGTCTAAGACAGCCTTATAATTCACCCCTCCACTTT. Amino acid sequence: CASSLRQPYNSPLHF.

The chain recombines TRBV20-1 with TRBJ2-1; TRBD2 matches at 8 bases. With V trimmed by 6 bases and J by 10 bases, 11 bases remained unmatched. The CDR3 contains 13 residues. Germline lookup yields CDR1 DFQATT and CDR2 SNEGSKA (reference sequence). In DNA, the CDR3 is TGCAGTGCCCCCGGGGGGGCCATGGTCGAGCAGTTCTTC. Translation gives CSAPGGAMVEQFF.

The chain is built from TRBV19 and TRBJ1-1, with a tentative D call TRBD1 (6 bases). CDR1 and CDR2 (germline): LNHDA, SQIVND (reference sequence). Trimming took 4 bases from V and 3 from J, leaving 9 bases between them. The CDR3 is 13 residues long. CDR3 protein: CASSTTGYTEAFF. Here the CDR3 DNA reads TGTGCCAGTAGTACTACAGGGTACACTGAAGCTTTCTTT.